Presented here are 8 T cell receptor beta chains from one specimen sequenced in a study of T cell responses to AZD1222 COVID-19 vaccine (dated by TCRdb to about 2021). The protocol used for the library was the immunoSEQ multiplex PCR assay. This immuneACCESS table, as held by TCRdb, lists in-frame sequences with V and J called but not all clones. Of the missing ones, under half trace to an unresolved V gene in checked studies; the others have no known cause. This sample holds approximately 70,000 clones; around three quarters were observed only once. 40% to 55% of the sample is taken by the ten largest. The time point label of this sample denotes: about 28 days (+/-7) after the second vaccine dose. The material sequenced was peripheral blood, taken 28 days after the second AZD1222 dose. These TCRs come from an adult who received the AZD1222 COVID-19 vaccine.

This chain connects TRBV7-6 to TRBJ2-2; D remains ambiguous. The CDR3 extends over 15 amino acids. Germline-derived CDR1 and CDR2 are SGHVS and FNYEAQ. The ends were cut back, 4 bases at V and 5 bases at J, with 14 bases in the middle. The CDR3 here is CASSSGGFFTGELFF. The DNA of the CDR3 is TGTGCCAGCAGCTCAGGCGGATTTTTTACCGGGGAGCTGTTTTTT. Looking up the rest from reference TRBV7-6 and TRBJ2-2 gives the full variable domain: GAGVSQSPRYKVTKRGQDVALRCDPISGHVSLYWYRQALGQGPEFLTYFNYEAQQDKSGLPNDRFSAERPEGSISTLTIQRTEQRDSAMYRCASSSGGFFTGELFFGEGSRLTVL.

V usage is TRBV5-1 and J usage is TRBJ2-6; D remains ambiguous. V was trimmed by 2 bases and J by 0 bases, leaving 12 bases between them. Germline assignment: CDR1 SGHRS and CDR2 YFSETQ. This CDR3 spans 17 amino acids. The CDR3 loop is CASSFTEPSSGANVLTF. DNA for the CDR3: TGCGCCAGCAGCTTCACAGAACCTAGCTCTGGGGCCAACGTCCTGACTTTC.

J is TRBJ2-1 and V is TRBV7-3; 11 bases match TRBD2. With V trimmed by 5 bases and J by 0 bases, 15 bases remained unmatched. The germline V gene has CDR1 SGHTA and CDR2 FQGTGA. The CDR3 runs 20 residues. DNA of the CDR3: TGTGCCAGCAGCCACCCGGCCGGGGCTAGCGGGAGGAGCTCCTACAATGAGCAGTTCTTC. It encodes CASSHPAGASGRSSYNEQFF.

The genes are TRBV24-1 and TRBJ2-1; D is perhaps TRBD1 (6 bases). Trimming removed 8 bases from V and 5 bases from J, with 15 bases in between. In germline, CDR1 is KGHDR, CDR2 SFDVKD. The CDR3 runs 14 residues. Written as DNA, the CDR3 is TGTGCCACCACCAACCCTAGGGGGAACAATGAGCAGTTCTTC. Protein: CATTNPRGNNEQFF.

J is TRBJ2-1 and V is TRBV3-1 (or the pseudogene TRBV3-2), with D uncertain. In germline, CDR1 is LGHDT, CDR2 YNNKEL (reference sequence). The CDR3 is 16 residues long. Deletions cut 3 bases from V and 3 bases from J, with 15 bases between. The CDR3 region is CASSHPVGNLYNEQFF. The CDR3 DNA reads as TGTGCCAGCAGCCATCCCGTAGGGAACCTCTACAATGAGCAGTTCTTC.

The chain recombines TRBV7-8 with TRBJ2-7; D assignment may be TRBD1 or TRBD2 (5 bases each). V was trimmed by 8 bases and J by 0 bases, leaving 20 bases between them. CDR1 and CDR2 (germline): SGHVS, FQNEAQ. The CDR3 covers 16 residues. CDR3 region: CASGPGTGWTSYEQYF. CDR3 coding DNA: TGTGCCAGCGGCCCGGGGACGGGATGGACCTCCTACGAGCAGTACTTC. The whole variable domain, filled in from reference TRBV7-8 and TRBJ2-7, reads GAGVSQSPRYKVAKRGQDVALRCDPISGHVSLFWYQQALGQGPEFLTYFQNEAQLDKSGLPSDRFFAERPEGSVSTLKIQRTQQEDSAVYLCASGPGTGWTSYEQYFGPGTRLTVT.

The V and J genes are TRBV6-4 and TRBJ1-2; perhaps TRBD1 as D (6 bases). The CDR3 sequence is 17 residues long. V was cut by 2 bases and J by 0 bases, with 16 bases left in between. Germline V gene lookup returns CDR1 MRHNA and CDR2 SNTAGT. In DNA, the CDR3 is TGTGCCAGCAGTGACCTACGGAGGAGGACAGCTAACTATGGCTACACCTTC. This sequence encodes CASSDLRRRTANYGYTF.

The chain uses TRBV29-1 and TRBJ2-7; tentatively, D is TRBD1 (6 bases). Trimming removed 0 bases at V and 8 bases at J, with 20 bases between. This CDR3 comprises 15 residues. The germline CDR1 and CDR2 sequences are SQVTM and ANQGSEA. CDR3: CSVEDGDTPHPKQYF. The CDR3 DNA reads as TGCAGCGTTGAAGATGGGGACACACCTCATCCTAAGCAGTACTTC.